A single T cell receptor beta chain is shown here with its context. The antigen is unknown. This sample is part of a study of OX40 agonist ivuxolimab in advanced cancers. Background on the study: Patient treatment consisted of intravenous ivuxolimab administration every 2 weeks at 0.01 to 10 mg/kg. Study-wide results and caveats: Among the lowest peripheral clonal expansion occurred in 0.1-3.0 mg/kg partial responders. Blood T cells, both CD4+ and CD8+, expanded clonally by week 6 at 0.1 to 3.0 mg/kg.

Only in-frame clones appear in the TCRdb table, and some are missing; sequencing was by immunoSEQ multiplex PCR. This sample has 65,000 to 90,000 clones; 80% to 90% occur once, and the top ten carry approximately 0.8%. V shed 5 bases and J 5 bases; nucleotides not matched to a gene: 5. CDR1 is SQVTM, CDR2 ANQGSEA, per germline. CDR3 length: 12 amino acids. Blood samples were obtained at baseline, cycle 4 day 1, and cycle 7 day 1. The sample here was CD4+ or CD8+ T cells sorted from blood, taken in a trial of the OX40 agonist ivuxolimab. The receptor was isolated from an adult with an advanced solid tumor such as melanoma, head and neck, liver or kidney cancer. The V call is TRBV29-1, the J call TRBJ2-5; 7 bases align to TRBD1. In DNA form, the CDR3 reads TGCAGCGTTCGGACAGGCGAGGAGACCCAGTACTTC. It encodes CSVRTGEETQYF.